This T cell receptor beta chain was sequenced in a study of shared clonotypes between healthy human individuals. Study background: Contributing individuals were two females and a few males aged 18 to 49. Study-wide results and limits: Against clonotypes common to all four donors, non-shared ones had lower generation probabilities. Generally, estimated richness proved larger in naive subsets than it did in memory subsets.

Several immunoSEQ plates received, in even portions, the genomic DNA of each subset. Measured with immunoSEQ multiplex PCR; TCRdb has only the in-frame clones, and not every one. There are a few million clones in the sample; 93% occur only once, and under 0.45% lies in the top ten. As to this clone: Its antigen is not identified.

The CDR3 consists of 17 residues. Germline values: CDR1 MNHEY, CDR2 SMNVEV (reference sequence). The V gene lost 7 bases and the J gene lost 0 bases, with 21 bases spanning the gap. This sequence was found in a man younger than 35 in good health. Some clones in this sample may be carry-over from other donors' samples. The rearrangement links TRBV27 to TRBJ1-2; D unclear. Input material: naive CD4+ T cells from PBMCs. Documented subset: CD45RA+ positively selected. This chain's CDR3 is CASNTPGGQPANYGYTF. CDR3 coding DNA: TGTGCCAGCAACACCCCAGGAGGGCAGCCAGCTAACTATGGCTACACCTTC.